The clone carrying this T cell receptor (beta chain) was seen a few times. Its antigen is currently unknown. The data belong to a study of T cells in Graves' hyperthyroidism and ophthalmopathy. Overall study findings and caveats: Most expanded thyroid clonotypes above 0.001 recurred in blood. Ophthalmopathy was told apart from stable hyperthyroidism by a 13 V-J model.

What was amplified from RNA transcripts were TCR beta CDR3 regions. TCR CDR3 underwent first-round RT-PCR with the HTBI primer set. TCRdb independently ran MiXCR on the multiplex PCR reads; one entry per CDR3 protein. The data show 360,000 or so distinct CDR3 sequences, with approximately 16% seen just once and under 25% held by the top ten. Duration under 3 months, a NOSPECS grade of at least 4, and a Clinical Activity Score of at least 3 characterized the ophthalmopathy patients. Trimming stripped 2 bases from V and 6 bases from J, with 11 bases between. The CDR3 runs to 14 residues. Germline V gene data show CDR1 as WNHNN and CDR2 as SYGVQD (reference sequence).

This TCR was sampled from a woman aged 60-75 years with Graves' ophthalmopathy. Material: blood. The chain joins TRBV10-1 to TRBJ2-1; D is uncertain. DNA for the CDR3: TGCGCCAGCAGTGAGGGTAGACCCTCCAATGAGCAGTTCTTC. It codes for CASSEGRPSNEQFF.